Listed below are T cell receptor beta chains from one sample, sequenced in a study of OX40 agonist ivuxolimab in advanced cancers. Profiled with immunoSEQ multiplex PCR; TCRdb holds only in-frame clones, not every one. The data show 70,000 to 95,000 clones, about nine tenths seen once. The source was CD4+ or CD8+ T cells sorted from blood, collected in a trial of the OX40 agonist ivuxolimab. These receptors were taken from an adult with an advanced solid tumor such as melanoma, head and neck, liver or kidney cancer. Each CDR3 is given with its conserved first and last residue. Each record gives: V gene, D gene, clone size, J gene, CDR3 DNA, CDR3 protein. D genes are given only for firm matches. Clone size is stated in some rows and not others, as once, few, many or a class when expanded.

TRBV5-1	.	.	TRBJ2-3	TGCGCCAGCTTCTCCCCAGGGTTTGCAGATACGCAGTATTTT	CASFSPGFADTQYF
TRBV7-9	TRBD1	.	TRBJ2-7	TGTGCCAGCAGCCTCACCGGGACAGGGGGGGGAGAGCAGTACTTC	CASSLTGTGGGEQYF
TRBV5-1	TRBD1	.	TRBJ2-1	TGCGCCAGCAGCGTATCAGGGGGCGCGTCCTACAATGAGCAGTTCTTC	CASSVSGGASYNEQFF
TRBV7-7	TRBD1	few	TRBJ2-5	TGTGCTAGCAGCACTGGACAGGGAAACCAAGAGACCCAGTACTTC	CASSTGQGNQETQYF
TRBV5-4	.	.	TRBJ2-3	TGTGCCAGCAGCTTGAGTAGCGTTAGCACAGATACGCAGTATTTT	CASSLSSVSTDTQYF
TRBV16	.	.	TRBJ2-1	TGTGCCAGCAGCCAATTAGGCAATGAGCAGTTCTTC	CASSQLGNEQFF
TRBV5-1	.	once	TRBJ2-5	TGCGCCAGCAGCCCAGGTCCCCAAGAGACCCAGTACTTC	CASSPGPQETQYF
TRBV5-1	.	.	TRBJ2-1	TGCGCCAGCAGCTCTGACTGGGGCTCCTACAATGAGCAGTTCTTC	CASSSDWGSYNEQFF
TRBV7-6	.	.	TRBJ2-5	TGTGCCAGCAGTCGAAACCGGGTGGGGGAGACCCAGTACTTC	CASSRNRVGETQYF
TRBV18	TRBD2	once	TRBJ2-3	TGTGCCAGCTCACCACGGGAGATAGCGGGAGGGCCCTTTGGGCAGTATTTT	CASSPREIAGGPFGQYF
TRBV10-2	.	.	TRBJ2-5	TGCGCCAGCAGAAGGCCGGGCGAGACCCAGTACTTC	CASRRPGETQYF
TRBV5-5	.	few	TRBJ1-1	TGTGCCAGTCAGGGAGGGACTGAAGCTTTCTTT	CASQGGTEAFF
TRBV5-1	.	.	TRBJ2-5	TGCGCCAGCAATCGGGCGGGACAGAGCCAAGAGACCCAGTACTTC	CASNRAGQSQETQYF
TRBV5-1	TRBD1	.	TRBJ2-5	TGCGCCAGCAGCGACTCCGGGACAGGGAGCGAGACCCAGTACTTC	CASSDSGTGSETQYF
TRBV15	.	.	TRBJ1-2	TGTGCCACCAGCAGAGATCGCGGGGCCGGTGGCTACACCTTC	CATSRDRGAGGYTF
TRBV19	.	.	TRBJ2-1	TGTGCCAGTAGTATAGTTCCAGGTCCCGTATCGAATGAGCAGTTCTTC	CASSIVPGPVSNEQFF
TRBV2	TRBD2	.	TRBJ2-3	TGTGCCAGCAGTGAAGGACTAGCTACAGATACGCAGTATTTT	CASSEGLATDTQYF
TRBV10-3	.	.	TRBJ1-2	TGTGCCATCAGTAATTCCGGCTATGGCTACACCTTC	CAISNSGYGYTF
TRBV2	.	.	TRBJ2-1	TGTGCCAGCAGTGAAGACTCCTACAATGAGCAGTTCTTC	CASSEDSYNEQFF
TRBV6-1	TRBD2	.	TRBJ2-7	TGTGCCAGCAAGACTAGCGGGATCGTCTACGAGCAGTACTTC	CASKTSGIVYEQYF
TRBV4-2	.	.	TRBJ1-1	TGTGCCAGCAGCCCCGCCGTACAAGGGGGGAACACTGAAGCTTTCTTT	CASSPAVQGGNTEAFF
TRBV27	.	.	TRBJ1-5	TGTGCCAGCAGTTTATTTGGCGGAGAGAGCAATCAGCCCCAGCATTTT	CASSLFGGESNQPQHF
TRBV25-1	.	.	TRBJ1-2	TGTGCCAGCAGCTTGGACTATGGCTACACCTTC	CASSLDYGYTF
TRBV2	TRBD1	.	TRBJ1-6	TGTGCCAGCAGGCCTAGAGGGACAGAAGATGAACCCCTCCACTTT	CASRPRGTEDEPLHF
TRBV7-2	.	.	TRBJ1-2	TGTGCCAGCAGCTCGACAGATGCCAACTATGGCTACACCTTC	CASSSTDANYGYTF
TRBV7-9	.	.	TRBJ2-2	TGTGCCAGCAGCCCTCGGGTCGGGGAGCTGTTTTTT	CASSPRVGELFF
TRBV2	.	.	TRBJ2-2	TGTGCCAGCAGATCCGAGACCGGGGAGCTGTTTTTT	CASRSETGELFF
TRBV11-2	TRBD2	.	TRBJ2-3	TGTGCCAGCAGACCTACTAGCGGGAGAGGAGATACGCAGTATTTT	CASRPTSGRGDTQYF
TRBV6-1	.	.	TRBJ2-5	TGTGCCAGCAGCGTTAGCGGTTACCAAGAGACCCAGTACTTC	CASSVSGYQETQYF
TRBV6-1	.	.	TRBJ2-1	TGTGCCAGCAGTTCCGGGACAATCCTCAATGAGCAGTTCTTC	CASSSGTILNEQFF
TRBV6-1	TRBD1	.	TRBJ1-4	TGTGCCAGCAGCGAAAGACCTACAGGGGGCGAGAAACTGTTTTTT	CASSERPTGGEKLFF
TRBV7-3	TRBD1	.	TRBJ2-7	TGTGCCAGCAGCCAGGACAGGGGTGCATACGAGCAGTACTTC	CASSQDRGAYEQYF
TRBV5-1	.	once	TRBJ2-7	TGCGCCAGCAGCTTGGATGTTTGGGGTATAGACGAGCAGTACTTC	CASSLDVWGIDEQYF
TRBV11-2	.	.	TRBJ2-7	TGTGCCAGCAGCATTACAGGAACCCACGAGCAGTACTTC	CASSITGTHEQYF
TRBV11-2	.	.	TRBJ2-1	TGTGCCAGCAGCTTAGGGTGGGGAGCGGCGTCCTACAATGAGCAGTTCTTC	CASSLGWGAASYNEQFF
TRBV19	TRBD1	.	TRBJ1-5	TGTGCCAGTACCGAAACAGGGGCTAGCAATCAGCCCCAGCATTTT	CASTETGASNQPQHF
TRBV5-1	.	.	TRBJ2-1	TGCGCCAGCAGTCTGGGGGGCGGCGACTCCTACAATGAGCAGTTCTTC	CASSLGGGDSYNEQFF
TRBV5-4	TRBD1	.	TRBJ2-1	TGTGCCAGCAGCGTGGACAGGGGGCTTAATGAGCAGTTCTTC	CASSVDRGLNEQFF
TRBV29-1	TRBD2	.	TRBJ2-7	TGCAGCGCCCTGGGACTAGCGGGGACCTACGAGCAGTACTTC	CSALGLAGTYEQYF
TRBV18	.	.	TRBJ2-3	TGTGCCAGCTCACCCTTAAATACAGGGGATACGCAGTATTTT	CASSPLNTGDTQYF
TRBV19	TRBD1	.	TRBJ2-5	TGTGCCAGTAGTATTCGACAGGGAGCCGAGACCCAGTACTTC	CASSIRQGAETQYF
TRBV18	.	once	TRBJ1-1	TGTGCCAGCTCACCACCATCTGAGAACACTGAAGCTTTCTTT	CASSPPSENTEAFF
TRBV4-2	.	.	TRBJ2-7	TGTGCCAGCAGCCAAGGCTACGGGAGAGGCTACGAGCAGTACTTC	CASSQGYGRGYEQYF
TRBV6-1	TRBD1	few	TRBJ1-1	TGTGCCAGCAGGGGACAGTTGAACACTGAAGCTTTCTTT	CASRGQLNTEAFF
TRBV2	.	.	TRBJ2-3	TGTGCCAGCAGTGACGGCGTCCCGCTGGATACGCAGTATTTT	CASSDGVPLDTQYF
TRBV28	.	.	TRBJ1-2	TGTGCCAGCGGACAGTTCTATGGCTACACCTTC	CASGQFYGYTF
TRBV7-9	TRBD2	.	TRBJ2-2	TGTGCCAGCAGCTCGAGAGGTCGCGGGAGGGGTAGCACCGGGGAGCTGTTTTTT	CASSSRGRGRGSTGELFF
TRBV10-3	TRBD2	.	TRBJ2-3	TGTGCCATCAAAGGCGGGAGGGCCGTGGGGCCCACAGATACGCAGTATTTT	CAIKGGRAVGPTDTQYF
TRBV25-1	.	.	TRBJ2-3	TGTGCCAGCAGTGAACCGGGCGCGAAGGGTACGCAGTATTTT	CASSEPGAKGTQYF
TRBV5-4	.	.	TRBJ1-2	TGTGCCAGCAGCCCCTGGGCAGGGGAGATTAACTATGGCTACACCTTC	CASSPWAGEINYGYTF
TRBV5-1	TRBD2	.	TRBJ2-3	TGCGCCAGCAGCCCGCTGGGTCGCGGCGGGGGGCCTCGCACAGATACGCAGTATTTT	CASSPLGRGGGPRTDTQYF
TRBV6-1	.	.	TRBJ2-1	TGTGCCAGCAGCCTCATTTCCATTGTGGGGTATGAGCAGTTCTTC	CASSLISIVGYEQFF
TRBV6-1	.	.	TRBJ2-7	TGTGCCAGCAGTGAAGCGTTCTCCTACGAGCAGTACTTC	CASSEAFSYEQYF